The entry below gives a single T cell receptor beta chain sequence along with its context. Primed by a sample-barcoded 5' primer and a J-beta primer mix, a second PCR proceeded for roughly 7 to 11 cycles. CDR3-containing paired-end reads numbered at least 2.5 million in each sample. A single record per CDR3 protein comes from TCRdb applying MiXCR to the 5' RACE reads. In the table there are 1 million to 1.2 million distinct CDR3 sequences, about two fifths of which are singletons. The source of the sample is a study of blood T cells in healthy people across ages. This CDR3 region has 12 residues. V lost 6 bases, J lost 7 bases, and 10 bases lay in between. The germline gives CDR1 SGHKS, CDR2 YYEKEE (reference sequence).

The chain combines TRBV5-5 with TRBJ2-2; D not certain. The sequencing input was blood. The TCR was taken from a man between 18 and 35 years old in good health. CDR3 sequence: CASNSSVGELFF. The CDR3 DNA reads TGTGCCAGCAACTCGTCGGTCGGGGAGCTGTTTTTT.